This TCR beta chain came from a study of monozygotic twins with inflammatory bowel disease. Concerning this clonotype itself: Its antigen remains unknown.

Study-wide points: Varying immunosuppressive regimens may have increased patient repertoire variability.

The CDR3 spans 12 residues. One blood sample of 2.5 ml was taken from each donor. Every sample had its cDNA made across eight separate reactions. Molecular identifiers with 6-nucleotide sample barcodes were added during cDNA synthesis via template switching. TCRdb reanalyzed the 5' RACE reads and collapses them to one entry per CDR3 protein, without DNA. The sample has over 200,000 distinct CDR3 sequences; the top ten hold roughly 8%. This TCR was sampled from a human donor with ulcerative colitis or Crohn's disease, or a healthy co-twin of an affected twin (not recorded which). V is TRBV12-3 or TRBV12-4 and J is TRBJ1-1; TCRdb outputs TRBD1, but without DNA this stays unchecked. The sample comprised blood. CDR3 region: CASSREGTEAFF.